These 10 T cell receptor beta chains originate from one sample sequenced in a study of immune characteristics of hereditary and idiopathic chronic pancreatitis. Chronic pancreatitis tissue was collected during total pancreatectomy with islet autotransplantation. Produced via immunoSEQ multiplex PCR; TCRdb's table is partial and in-frame only. The sample carries 1,500 to 2,000 clones, about 76% recorded once. The sample consisted of pancreas tissue with hereditary chronic pancreatitis. These TCRs come from a human donor with chronic pancreatitis.

V usage is TRBV19 and J usage is TRBJ1-6, with 10 bases matching TRBD1. Trimming took 6 bases from V and 8 from J; bases not matched to a gene: 4. CDR1 is LNHDA, CDR2 SQIVND, per germline (reference sequence). This CDR3 spans 14 amino acids. CDR3 nucleotide sequence: TGTGCCAGTAGCGACAGGGGGCTGGATTCACCCCTCCACTTT. Its protein product is CASSDRGLDSPLHF. The full variable domain, its missing parts supplied by reference TRBV19 and TRBJ1-6, is DGGITQSPKYLFRKEGQNVTLSCEQNLNHDAMYWYRQDPGQGLRLIYYSQIVNDFQKGDIAEGYSVSREKKESFPLTVTSAQKNPTAFYLCASSDRGLDSPLHFGNGTRLTVT.

This clone has a handful of counts. The chain carries TRBV5-1 and TRBJ2-2; TRBD1 or TRBD2 may be the D gene (6 bases each). Trimming took 4 bases from V and 1 from J, leaving 17 bases between them. Looked up from germline, CDR1 is SGHRS and CDR2 is YFSETQ. There are 17 residues in the CDR3. The CDR3 region has the DNA TGCGCCAGCAGCCCCGCTCGGGGGCCCCTGAACACCGGGGAGCTGTTTTTT. Amino acid sequence: CASSPARGPLNTGELFF.

This chain joins TRBV7-9 and TRBJ1-6; 7 bases are shared with TRBD1. The V gene end was trimmed by 5 bases and the J gene end by 9 bases; junction bases not matched to a gene: 7. Germline V gives CDR1 SEHNR, CDR2 FQNEAQ (reference sequence). CDR3 length: 14 residues. The CDR3 DNA follows: TGTGCCAGCAGCCCAGACAGGGAGAGTTCACCCCTCCACTTT. This sequence encodes CASSPDRESSPLHF.

The rearrangement uses TRBV4-2 and TRBJ1-4; no clear D. V was cut by 0 bases and J by 8 bases, with 13 bases left in between. Germline CDR1 is LGHNA and CDR2 is YNFKEQ. The CDR3 consists of 15 residues. CDR3: CASSQDWRFGEKLFF. CDR3 bases: TGTGCCAGCAGCCAAGATTGGCGGTTCGGGGAAAAACTGTTTTTT.

The chain carries TRBV24-1 and TRBJ1-1; 9 bases match TRBD1. This CDR3 is built from 14 residues. The ends lost 2 bases at V and 11 bases at J; junction bases unmatched: 8. The germline CDR1 and CDR2 sequences are KGHDR and SFDVKD. The CDR3 sequence is CATSDSGQGRRAFF. The CDR3 DNA is TGTGCCACCAGTGATTCTGGACAGGGGCGCAGGGCTTTCTTT.

The chain has TRBV10-3 and TRBJ2-3; the D gene could be TRBD1 or TRBD2 (5 bases each). This CDR3 is built from 12 residues. V lost 8 bases and J 0 bases, leaving 6 bases between the germline ends. The V gene's germline CDR1 is ENHRY and CDR2 SYGVKD. The chain's CDR3 is CAIGDSTDTQYF. As DNA, the CDR3 is TGTGCCATCGGGGACAGCACAGATACGCAGTATTTT.

CDR3 sequence reads: CASEVGTAYNEQFF. Written as DNA, the CDR3 is TGCGCCAGTGAGGTGGGGACAGCCTACAATGAGCAGTTCTTC. The chain uses TRBV5-1 and TRBJ2-1, with TRBD1 matching over 7 bases. V lost 8 bases to trimming and J lost 2 bases; unmatched junction nucleotides: 7. The CDR3 totals 14 residues. In germline, CDR1 is SGHRS, CDR2 YFSETQ.

V and J are TRBV7-6 and TRBJ2-3; possibly TRBD2 for D (6 bases). CDR1 and CDR2 (germline): SGHVS, FNYEAQ. The CDR3 consists of 13 residues. Trimming removed 0 bases at V and 6 bases at J, with 7 bases between. The CDR3 loop reads CASSLAGGDTQYF. The CDR3 coding sequence is TGTGCCAGCAGCTTAGCTGGAGGGGATACGCAGTATTTT.

The chain uses TRBV10-2 and TRBJ1-1; D is perhaps TRBD1 (6 bases). The CDR3 consists of 15 residues. V was clipped by 3 bases and J by 1 base, with 12 bases between them. CDR1 WSHSY and CDR2 SAAADI come from the germline V gene. DNA of the CDR3: TGCGCCAGCAGTGATTACGGACAGACGAACACTGAAGCTTTCTTT. This sequence encodes CASSDYGQTNTEAFF.

Here the CDR3 reads CASSEGTGLLDTQYF. The CDR3 nucleotides are TGTGCCAGCAGTGAAGGGACAGGGTTGTTGGATACGCAGTATTTT. V usage is TRBV25-1 and J usage is TRBJ2-3; 9 positions agree with TRBD1. The J segment lost 6 bases and the V segment lost 2 bases, leaving 6 bases of the junction unmatched. There are 15 residues in the CDR3. Germline assignment: CDR1 MGHDK and CDR2 SYGVNS. The whole variable domain, filled in from reference TRBV25-1 and TRBJ2-3, reads EADIYQTPRYLVIGTGKKITLECSQTMGHDKMYWYQQDPGMELHLIHYSYGVNSTEKGDLSSESTVSRIRTEHFPLTLESARPSHTSQYLCASSEGTGLLDTQYFGPGTRLTVL.